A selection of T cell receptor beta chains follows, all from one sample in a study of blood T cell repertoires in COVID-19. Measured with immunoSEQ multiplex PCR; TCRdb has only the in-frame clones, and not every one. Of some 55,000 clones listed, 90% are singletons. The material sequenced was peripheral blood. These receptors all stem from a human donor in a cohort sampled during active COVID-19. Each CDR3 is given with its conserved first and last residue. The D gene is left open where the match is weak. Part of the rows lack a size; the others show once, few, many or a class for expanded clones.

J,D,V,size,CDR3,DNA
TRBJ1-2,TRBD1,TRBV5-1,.,CASSSGQGEGGYTF,TGCGCCAGCAGCTCTGGACAGGGAGAAGGGGGCTACACCTTC
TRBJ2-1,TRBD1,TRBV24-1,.,CATSEPQGAYNEQFF,TGTGCCACCAGTGAGCCACAGGGGGCCTACAATGAGCAGTTCTTC
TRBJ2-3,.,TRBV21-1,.,CASSKHRGGADTQYF,TGTGCCAGCAGCAAGCACAGGGGCGGCGCAGATACGCAGTATTTT
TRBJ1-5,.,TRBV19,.,CASSIASLGNQPQHF,TGTGCCAGTAGTATAGCCTCACTTGGCAATCAGCCCCAGCATTTT
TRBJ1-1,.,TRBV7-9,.,CASSPEGGTEAFF,TGTGCCAGCAGCCCCGAAGGGGGCACTGAAGCTTTCTTT
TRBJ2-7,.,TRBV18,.,CASSPTGYLDEQYF,TGTGCCAGCTCACCTACAGGGTATCTGGACGAGCAGTACTTC
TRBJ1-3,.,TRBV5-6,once,CASSFEGWDTIYF,TGTGCCAGCAGCTTCGAGGGTTGGGACACCATATATTTT
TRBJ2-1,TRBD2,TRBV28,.,CASSLGRAYGSGGGYYNEQFF,TGTGCCAGCAGTTTAGGTCGGGCCTATGGATCGGGCGGGGGGTATTACAATGAGCAGTTCTTC
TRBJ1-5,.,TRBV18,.,CASSPGPGLNQPQHF,TGTGCCAGCTCACCAGGTCCGGGACTTAATCAGCCCCAGCATTTT
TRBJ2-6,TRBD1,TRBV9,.,CASSAGTGVSGANVLTF,TGTGCCAGCAGCGCCGGGACAGGAGTGTCTGGGGCCAACGTCCTGACTTTC
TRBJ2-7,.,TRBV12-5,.,CASGFLDSYEQYF,TGTGCTAGTGGTTTCTTAGACAGCTACGAGCAGTACTTC
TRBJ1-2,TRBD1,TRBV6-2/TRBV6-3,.,CASSYFGQGTGYTF,TGTGCCAGCAGTTACTTCGGACAGGGAACGGGCTACACCTTC
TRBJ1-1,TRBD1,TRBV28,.,CASRPRGDRVTEAFF,TGTGCCAGCAGACCTCGAGGGGACAGGGTTACTGAAGCTTTCTTT
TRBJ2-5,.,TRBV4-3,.,CASSQQYGMEETQYF,TGCGCCAGCAGCCAACAATACGGGATGGAAGAGACCCAGTACTTC
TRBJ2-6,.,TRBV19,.,CASTSTGTGANVLTF,TGTGCCAGCACCTCCACAGGGACTGGGGCCAACGTCCTGACTTTC
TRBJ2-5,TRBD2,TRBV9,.,CASSVGGRATETQYF,TGTGCCAGCAGCGTAGGCGGGAGGGCCACGGAGACCCAGTACTTC
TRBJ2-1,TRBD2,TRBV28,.,CASSFPGGANEQFF,TGTGCCAGCAGTTTCCCCGGGGGGGCGAATGAGCAGTTCTTC
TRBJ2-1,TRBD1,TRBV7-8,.,CASSLSRTGFHEQFF,TGTGCCAGCAGCTTATCACGGACAGGGTTCCATGAGCAGTTCTTC
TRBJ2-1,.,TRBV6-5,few,CASSLGVHNEQFF,TGTGCCAGCAGTTTAGGGGTTCACAATGAGCAGTTCTTC
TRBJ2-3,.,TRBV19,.,CATNSGEGPDTQYF,TGTGCCACCAATAGCGGTGAGGGACCGGATACGCAGTATTTT
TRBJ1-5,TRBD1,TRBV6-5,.,CASSPGTDSNQPQHF,TGTGCCAGCAGTCCCGGGACAGATAGCAATCAGCCCCAGCATTTT
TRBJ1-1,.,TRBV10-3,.,CAISSDRQNTEAFF,TGTGCCATCAGTTCAGACAGACAGAACACTGAAGCTTTCTTT
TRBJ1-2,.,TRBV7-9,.,CASSLARDGYTF,TGTGCCAGCAGCTTAGCGAGGGATGGCTACACCTTC
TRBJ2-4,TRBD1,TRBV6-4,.,CARDGTGLIQYF,TGTGCCAGAGACGGGACAGGGCTCATTCAGTACTTC
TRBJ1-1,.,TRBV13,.,CASSLSTQGGNTEAFF,TGTGCCAGCAGCTTAAGTACTCAGGGCGGAAACACTGAAGCTTTCTTT
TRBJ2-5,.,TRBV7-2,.,CASSLGITGTQYF,TGTGCCAGCAGCTTAGGGATTACAGGGACCCAGTACTTC
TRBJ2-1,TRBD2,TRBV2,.,CASSEARGGQFF,TGTGCCAGCAGTGAAGCGCGGGGGGGCCAGTTCTTC
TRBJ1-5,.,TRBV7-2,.,CASSFQSNQPQHF,TGTGCCAGCAGCTTTCAGTCCAATCAGCCCCAGCATTTT
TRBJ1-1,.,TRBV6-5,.,CASRILQGNTEAFF,TGTGCCAGTCGGATCCTTCAGGGGAACACTGAAGCTTTCTTT
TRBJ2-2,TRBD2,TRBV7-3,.,CASSGTLAGTVGGELFF,TGTGCCAGCAGCGGAACTCTAGCGGGAACGGTCGGCGGGGAGCTGTTTTTT
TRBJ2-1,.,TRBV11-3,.,CASSLVSCPSYNEQFF,TGTGCCAGCAGCTTAGTTTCATGTCCCTCCTACAATGAGCAGTTCTTC
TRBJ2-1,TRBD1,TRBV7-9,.,CASSYPGTGGSSYNEQFF,TGTGCCAGCAGCTACCCTGGGACAGGGGGGAGCTCCTACAATGAGCAGTTCTTC
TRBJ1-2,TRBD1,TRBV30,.,CAWIGGGGYTF,TGTGCCTGGATAGGGGGCGGAGGCTACACCTTC
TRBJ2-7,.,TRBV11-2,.,CASSLDPGRGLAQYF,TGTGCCAGCAGCTTAGACCCCGGGAGGGGGCTTGCGCAGTACTTC
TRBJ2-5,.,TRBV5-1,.,CASTSQETQYF,TGCGCCAGCACGTCCCAAGAGACCCAGTACTTC
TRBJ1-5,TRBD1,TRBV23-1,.,CASSQSGGTEEGWNQPQHF,TGCGCCAGCAGTCAATCGGGTGGGACAGAAGAGGGGTGGAATCAGCCCCAGCATTTT
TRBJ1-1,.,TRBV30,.,CAWNQGNTEAFF,TGTGCCTGGAATCAGGGGAACACTGAAGCTTTCTTT
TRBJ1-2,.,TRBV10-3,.,CAITTGEGDGYTF,TGTGCCATCACTACGGGAGAAGGGGATGGCTACACCTTC
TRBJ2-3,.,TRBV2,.,CASSEALLRGQHRYF,TGTGCCAGCAGTGAAGCGCTTCTGCGGGGTCAACACCGCTATTTT
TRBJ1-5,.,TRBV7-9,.,CASSGAASNQPQHF,TGTGCCAGCAGCGGCGCGGCTAGCAATCAGCCCCAGCATTTT
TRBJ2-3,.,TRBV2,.,CASSLSTDTQYF,TGTGCCAGCAGCCTTAGCACAGATACGCAGTATTTT
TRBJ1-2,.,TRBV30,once,CAWSPDSFNYGYTF,TGTGCCTGGAGTCCAGACAGCTTTAACTATGGCTACACCTTC
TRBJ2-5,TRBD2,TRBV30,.,CAWSVLSGGPKETQYF,TGTGCCTGGAGTGTACTTAGCGGGGGCCCGAAAGAGACCCAGTACTTC
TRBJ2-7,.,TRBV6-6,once,CASSLDSNSYEQYF,TGTGCCAGCAGCCTAGACAGTAATTCCTACGAGCAGTACTTC
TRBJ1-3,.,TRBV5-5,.,CASSRAWGGVQGPGNTIYF,TGTGCCAGCAGCCGGGCATGGGGGGGCGTCCAAGGTCCTGGAAACACCATATATTTT
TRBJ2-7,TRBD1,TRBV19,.,CASSITGQGSYEQYF,TGTGCCAGTAGTATAACGGGACAGGGGTCCTACGAGCAGTACTTC
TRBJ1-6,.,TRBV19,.,CASSEPGLNSPLHF,TGTGCCAGTAGTGAGCCAGGGTTAAATTCACCCCTCCACTTT
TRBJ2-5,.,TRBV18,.,CASSISGSQETQYF,TGTGCCAGCTCAATTTCGGGATCCCAAGAGACCCAGTACTTC
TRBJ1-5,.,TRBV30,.,CAWTLGGGGQPQHF,TGTGCCTGGACCCTGGGAGGGGGAGGTCAGCCCCAGCATTTT
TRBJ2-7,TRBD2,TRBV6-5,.,CASSSSGSTPYEQYF,TGTGCCAGCAGTTCTAGCGGGAGCACACCCTACGAGCAGTACTTC
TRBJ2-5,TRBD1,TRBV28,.,CASSFWGTGRGSQETQYF,TGTGCCAGCAGTTTCTGGGGGACAGGGCGAGGGTCCCAAGAGACCCAGTACTTC
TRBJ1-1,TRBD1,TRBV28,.,CASSLDRVEAFF,TGTGCCAGCAGTTTGGACAGGGTTGAAGCTTTCTTT